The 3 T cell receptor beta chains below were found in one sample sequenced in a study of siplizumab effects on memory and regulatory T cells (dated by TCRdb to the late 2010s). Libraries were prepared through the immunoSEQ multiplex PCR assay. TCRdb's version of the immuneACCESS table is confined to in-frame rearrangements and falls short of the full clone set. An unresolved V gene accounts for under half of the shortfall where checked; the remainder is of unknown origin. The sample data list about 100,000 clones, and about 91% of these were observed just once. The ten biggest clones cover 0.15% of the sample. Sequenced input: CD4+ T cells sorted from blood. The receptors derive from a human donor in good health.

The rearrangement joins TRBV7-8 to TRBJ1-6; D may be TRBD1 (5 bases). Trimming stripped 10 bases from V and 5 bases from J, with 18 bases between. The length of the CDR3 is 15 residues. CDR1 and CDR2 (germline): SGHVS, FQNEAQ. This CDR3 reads CATTQRDGNNSPLHF. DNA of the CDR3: TGTGCCACGACTCAGCGGGACGGCAATAATTCACCCCTCCACTTT.

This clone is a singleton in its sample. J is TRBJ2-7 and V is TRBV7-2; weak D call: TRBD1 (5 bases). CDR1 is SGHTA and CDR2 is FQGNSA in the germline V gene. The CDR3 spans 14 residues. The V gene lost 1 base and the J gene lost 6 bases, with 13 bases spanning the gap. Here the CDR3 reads CASSLGGSKFEQYF. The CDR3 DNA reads TGTGCCAGCAGCTTAGGGGGCTCGAAGTTCGAGCAGTACTTC.

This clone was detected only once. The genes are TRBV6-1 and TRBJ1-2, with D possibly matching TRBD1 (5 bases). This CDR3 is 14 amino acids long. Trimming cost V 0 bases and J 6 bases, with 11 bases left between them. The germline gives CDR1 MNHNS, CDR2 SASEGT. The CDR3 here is CASSEAKGVDGYTF. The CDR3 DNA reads TGTGCCAGCAGTGAAGCAAAAGGGGTGGATGGCTACACCTTC.